This T cell receptor (beta chain) came from a study of blood T cell repertoires in COVID-19. The wider study: Samples of COVID-19 (acute and convalescent) were obtained from the United States, Italy and Spain. Sample material is recorded as cDNA or gDNA derived from T cells, B-cell-depleted T cells, or PBMCs.

Trimming removed 2 bases from V and 7 bases from J, with 6 bases in between. The CDR3 loop spans 12 amino acids. Per the germline V gene, CDR1 is SGHNT and CDR2 is YENEEA. Original processing notes: Reference gene primers were amplified, and this amplification served to estimate nucleated cell counts. TCRdb keeps only in-frame clones here, not all; method: immunoSEQ multiplex PCR. That table supplies the V and J calls and clone size; D and trimming were determined from the DNA. Of 200,000 or so clones listed, just over 85% are singletons. The receptor comes from a man at least 80 years old with acute or convalescent COVID-19. Sequencing was performed on peripheral blood. The chain joins TRBV11-3 to TRBJ2-1, with D unresolved. Written as DNA, the CDR3 is TGTGCCAGCAGCTTACTCTTTAATGAGCAGTTCTTC. Translated: CASSLLFNEQFF.